The clone carrying this T cell receptor beta chain showed up many times. The entry originates in a study of patients and donors after allogeneic stem cell transplantation. A single record per CDR3 protein comes from TCRdb applying MiXCR to the RT-PCR reads. The top ten clones hold 6.5% to 7.5% of a sample with hundreds of thousands of distinct CDR3 sequences, approximately 16% of them seen once. The V end was cut by 2 bases, the J end by 7 bases, with 13 bases between. Germline lookup yields CDR1 SGHRS and CDR2 YFSETQ. CDR3 size: 14 residues. What was sequenced was blood, either unsorted or a sorted T cell fraction (not recorded which). The V and J genes are TRBV5-1 and TRBJ2-1; D assignment may be TRBD1 or TRBD2 (5 bases each). The sequence was obtained from a human donor who was either an allogeneic HSCT recipient or a stem cell or donor lymphocyte infusion donor (not recorded which). It is not recorded whose cells these are; they may come from a transplant donor. The CDR3 reads CASSFQGPGNEQFF. The CDR3 DNA reads TGCGCCAGCAGCTTCCAGGGACCGGGGAATGAGCAGTTCTTC.